These T cell receptor beta chains were read from a single sample in a study of PD-1 blockade in classical Hodgkin lymphoma. TCRdb's copy holds only in-frame clones and misses some; the assay was immunoSEQ multiplex PCR. The profile covers some 32,000 clones, with around 82% appearing a single time and about 32% taken by the ten largest. The sample was peripheral blood mononuclear cells (PBMCs), taken at baseline. These receptors were taken from a human donor with classical Hodgkin lymphoma. Both conserved end residues are part of each CDR3. D genes are given only for firm matches. Some rows mark clone size as missing; the rest say once, few, many or name a class of expanded clone.

v_call	j_call	d_call	clone_size	cdr3_aa	cdr3_nt
TRBV7-7	TRBJ1-2	-	-	CASSLRCRANYGYTF	TGTGCTAGCAGCTTGCGGTGTCGAGCTAACTATGGCTACACCTTC
TRBV5-3	TRBJ2-6	-	-	CAKAPGQTSGANVLTF	TGTGCCAAGGCTCCTGGACAGACCTCTGGGGCCAACGTCCTGACTTTC
TRBV4-3	TRBJ2-3	TRBD1	few	CASSRGTGTGTDTQYF	TGCGCCAGCAGCCGCGGAACCGGGACAGGTACTGATACGCAGTATTTT
TRBV9	TRBJ2-3	TRBD1	-	CASSAPGQGTDTQYF	TGTGCCAGCAGCGCTCCGGGACAGGGGACAGATACGCAGTATTTT
TRBV7-2	TRBJ1-5	-	once	CASSLEGRERQPQHF	TGTGCCAGCAGCTTAGAAGGGAGGGAGCGGCAGCCCCAGCATTTT
TRBV7-9	TRBJ2-5	TRBD1	-	CASSSQGARETQYF	TGTGCCAGCAGCTCGCAGGGGGCCCGAGAGACCCAGTACTTC
TRBV6-5	TRBJ1-6	-	few	CASNFGGRTDSPLHF	TGTGCCAGCAATTTTGGGGGCAGGACAGATTCACCCCTCCACTTT
TRBV2	TRBJ2-3	TRBD2	-	CASSASGGSTDTQYF	TGTGCCAGCAGTGCCTCGGGGGGTAGCACAGATACGCAGTATTTT
TRBV28	TRBJ2-7	-	medium-sized	CASRMATGGLGYF	TGTGCCAGCAGGATGGCAACAGGCGGCCTTGGATACTTC
TRBV30	TRBJ1-2	TRBD1	-	CAWSYRGNYGYTF	TGTGCCTGGAGTTACAGGGGGAACTATGGCTACACCTTC
TRBV6-6	TRBJ2-7	TRBD2	-	CASSRLAGGYEQYF	TGTGCCAGCAGCCGACTAGCGGGAGGCTACGAGCAGTACTTC
TRBV19	TRBJ1-1	-	-	CASSVRGHTEAFF	TGTGCCAGTAGTGTCCGGGGCCACACTGAAGCTTTCTTT
TRBV5-4	TRBJ2-3	-	-	CASSLLVSSVADTQYF	TGTGCCAGCAGCTTGTTAGTTTCGAGCGTAGCAGATACGCAGTATTTT
TRBV7-9	TRBJ2-7	-	-	CASSLALISYEQYF	TGTGCCAGCAGCTTAGCTTTAATCTCCTACGAGCAGTACTTC
TRBV5-1	TRBJ2-3	TRBD1	-	CASSPVSTGQGTTDTQYF	TGCGCCAGCAGCCCTGTGTCAACTGGACAGGGAACCACAGATACGCAGTATTTT
TRBV6-5	TRBJ2-1	TRBD2	-	CASSYFSGGNYNEQFF	TGTGCCAGCAGTTACTTCAGCGGGGGGAACTACAATGAGCAGTTCTTC
TRBV6-5	TRBJ1-6	-	-	CASTRVRSYNSPLHF	TGTGCCAGCACCCGGGTGAGGTCCTATAATTCACCCCTCCACTTT
TRBV11-3	TRBJ1-3	-	-	CASSLRISGNTIYF	TGTGCCAGCAGCTTACGAATCTCTGGAAACACCATATATTTT
TRBV6-5	TRBJ2-7	-	-	CASSYRAGNHEQYF	TGTGCCAGCAGTTACAGGGCGGGGAATCACGAGCAGTACTTC
TRBV30	TRBJ1-2	-	-	CAWSVQYSYTF	TGTGCCTGGAGTGTCCAATACTCCTACACCTTC
TRBV18	TRBJ2-2	-	-	CASSPEGSGTGELFF	TGTGCCAGCTCACCAGAGGGGTCGGGCACCGGGGAGCTGTTTTTT
TRBV19	TRBJ1-5	TRBD1	-	CASSIDGLQGGYQPQHF	TGTGCCAGTAGTATAGATGGTCTTCAGGGGGGTTATCAGCCCCAGCATTTT